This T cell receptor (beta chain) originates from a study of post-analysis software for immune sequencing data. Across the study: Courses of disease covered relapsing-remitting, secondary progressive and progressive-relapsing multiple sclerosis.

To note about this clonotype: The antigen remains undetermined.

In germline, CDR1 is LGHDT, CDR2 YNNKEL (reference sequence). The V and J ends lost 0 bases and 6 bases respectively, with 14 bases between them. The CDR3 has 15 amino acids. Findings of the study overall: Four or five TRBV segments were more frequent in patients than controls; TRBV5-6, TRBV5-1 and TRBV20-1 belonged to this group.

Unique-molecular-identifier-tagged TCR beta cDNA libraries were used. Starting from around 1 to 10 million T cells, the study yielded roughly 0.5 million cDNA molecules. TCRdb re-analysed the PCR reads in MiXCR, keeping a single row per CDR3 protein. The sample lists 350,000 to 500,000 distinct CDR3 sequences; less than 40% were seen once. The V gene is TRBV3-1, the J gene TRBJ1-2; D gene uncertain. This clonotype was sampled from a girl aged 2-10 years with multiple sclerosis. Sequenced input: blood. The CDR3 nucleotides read TGTGCCAGCAGCCAAGAGTTGACGGCTGTGGATGGCTACACCTTC. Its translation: CASSQELTAVDGYTF.